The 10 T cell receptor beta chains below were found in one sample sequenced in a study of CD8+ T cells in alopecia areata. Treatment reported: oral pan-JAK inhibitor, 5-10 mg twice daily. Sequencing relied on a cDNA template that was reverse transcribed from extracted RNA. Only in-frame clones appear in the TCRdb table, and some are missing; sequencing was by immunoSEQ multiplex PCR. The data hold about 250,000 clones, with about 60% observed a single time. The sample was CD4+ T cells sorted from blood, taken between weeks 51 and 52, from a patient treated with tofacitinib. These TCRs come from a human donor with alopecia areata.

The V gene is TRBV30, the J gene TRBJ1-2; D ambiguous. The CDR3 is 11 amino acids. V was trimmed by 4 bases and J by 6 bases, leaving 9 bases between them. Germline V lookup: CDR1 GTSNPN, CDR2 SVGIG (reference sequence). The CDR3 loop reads CAWIGRNGYTF. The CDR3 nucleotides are TGTGCCTGGATTGGAAGAAATGGCTACACCTTC. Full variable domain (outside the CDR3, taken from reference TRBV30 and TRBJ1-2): SQTIHQWPATLVQPVGSPLSLECTVEGTSNPNLYWYRQAAGRGLQLLFYSVGIGQISSEVPQNLSASRPQDRQFILSSKKLLLSDSGFYLCAWIGRNGYTFGSGTRLTVV.

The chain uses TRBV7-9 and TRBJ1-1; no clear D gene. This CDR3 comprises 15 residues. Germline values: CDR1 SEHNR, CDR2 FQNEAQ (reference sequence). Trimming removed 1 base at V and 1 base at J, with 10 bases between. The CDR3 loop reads CASSLVMGRNTEAFF. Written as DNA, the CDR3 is TGTGCCAGCAGCTTAGTTATGGGAAGGAACACTGAAGCTTTCTTT.

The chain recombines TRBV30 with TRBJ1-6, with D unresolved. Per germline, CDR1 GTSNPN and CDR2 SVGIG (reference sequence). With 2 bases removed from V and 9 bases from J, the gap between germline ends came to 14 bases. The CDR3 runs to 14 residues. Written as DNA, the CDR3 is TGTGCCTGGAGTATCGGCCGGGTTAGTTCACCCCTCCACTTT. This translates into CAWSIGRVSSPLHF.

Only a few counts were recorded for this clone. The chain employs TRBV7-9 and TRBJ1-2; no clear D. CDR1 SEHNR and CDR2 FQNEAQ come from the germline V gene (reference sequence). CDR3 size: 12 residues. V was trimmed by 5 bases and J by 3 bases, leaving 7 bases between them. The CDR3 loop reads CASSTADYGYTF. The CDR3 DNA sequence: TGTGCCAGCAGCACGGCTGACTATGGCTACACCTTC.

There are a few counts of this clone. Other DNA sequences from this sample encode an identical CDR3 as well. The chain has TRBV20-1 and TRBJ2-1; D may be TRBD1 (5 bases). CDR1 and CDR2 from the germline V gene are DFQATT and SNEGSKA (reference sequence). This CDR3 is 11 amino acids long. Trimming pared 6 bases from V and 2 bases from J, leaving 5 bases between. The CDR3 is CSAGAYNEQFF. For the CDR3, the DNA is TGCAGTGCAGGGGCCTACAATGAGCAGTTCTTC.

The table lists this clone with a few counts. In DNA, the CDR3 is TGTGCCAGCTCCCGACAGGAAACCAACACTGAAGCTTTCTTT. As protein: CASSRQETNTEAFF. The chain links TRBV18 to TRBJ1-1; TRBD1 is a possible D gene (6 bases). From germline, CDR1 is KGHSH and CDR2 LQKENI. V gave up 6 bases and J gave up 2 bases, with 13 bases separating them. The CDR3 length is 14 residues.

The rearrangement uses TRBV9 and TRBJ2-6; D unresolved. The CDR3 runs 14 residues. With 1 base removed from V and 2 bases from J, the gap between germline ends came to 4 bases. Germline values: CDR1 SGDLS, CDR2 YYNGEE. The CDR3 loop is CASSVSTGANVLTF. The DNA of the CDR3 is TGTGCCAGCAGCGTATCGACTGGGGCCAACGTCCTGACTTTC.

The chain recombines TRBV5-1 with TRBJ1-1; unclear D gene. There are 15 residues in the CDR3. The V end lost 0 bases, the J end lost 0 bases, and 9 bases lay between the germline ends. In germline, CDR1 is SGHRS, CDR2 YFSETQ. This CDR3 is CASSLGEAMNTEAFF. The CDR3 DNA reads TGCGCCAGCAGCTTGGGAGAGGCCATGAACACTGAAGCTTTCTTT.

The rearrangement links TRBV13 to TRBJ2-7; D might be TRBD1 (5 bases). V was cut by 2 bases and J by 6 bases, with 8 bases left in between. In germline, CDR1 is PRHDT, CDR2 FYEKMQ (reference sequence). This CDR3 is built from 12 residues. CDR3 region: CASSLPRGEQYF. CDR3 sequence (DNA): TGTGCCAGCAGCTTACCAAGGGGCGAGCAGTACTTC.

The CDR3 DNA is TGTGCCAGCAGTTTATCAGCGGGGGCGCGGAGCAATCAGCCCCAGCATTTT. Its protein product is CASSLSAGARSNQPQHF. V usage is TRBV27 and J usage is TRBJ1-5, with D perhaps TRBD1 (6 bases). CDR3 length: 17 amino acids. V was trimmed by 0 bases and J by 1 base, leaving 13 bases between them. In germline, CDR1 is MNHEY, CDR2 SMNVEV (reference sequence).